Presented here are 30 T cell receptor beta chains from one specimen sequenced in a study of blood T cell repertoires in COVID-19. The repertoire was sequenced with immunoSEQ multiplex PCR; TCRdb's copy has only in-frame clones and lacks some. The data show about 170,000 clones, 70% to 90% seen once. Sequencing was performed on PBMCs or T cells enriched from blood (not recorded which). The origin of the receptors is a woman in her late teens or twenties who had recovered from COVID-19.

The rearrangement joins TRBV6-5 to TRBJ2-3, with 12 nucleotides matching TRBD2. Germline V gene lookup returns CDR1 MNHEY and CDR2 SVGAGI. The CDR3 contains 13 residues. The V segment lost 10 bases and the J segment 6 bases; nucleotides outside the gene matches: 5. The CDR3 reads CATRLAGADTQYF. The DNA for the CDR3 is TGTGCCACCCGACTAGCGGGGGCGGATACGCAGTATTTT.

The chain has TRBV18 and TRBJ2-4; 7 bases align to TRBD2. J lost 0 bases, V lost 2 bases, and 7 bases had no gene match. The CDR3 runs 17 residues. The germline V gene encodes CDR1 KGHSH and CDR2 LQKENI. The CDR3 loop is CASSPTGSGIAKNIQYF. The CDR3 DNA sequence: TGTGCCAGCTCACCAACTGGAAGCGGGATAGCCAAAAACATTCAGTACTTC. The variable domain in full, completed from reference TRBV18 and TRBJ2-4, reads NAGVMQNPRHLVRRRGQEARLRCSPMKGHSHVYWYRQLPEEGLKFMVYLQKENIIDESGMPKERFSAEFPKEGPSILRIQQVVRGDSAAYFCASSPTGSGIAKNIQYFGAGTRLSVL.

In this sample, this clone turned up once. The V call is TRBV21-1, the J call TRBJ2-3; the DNA was not compared with TRBD2, the D call given in the table. TRBV21-1 is an annotated pseudogene. This CDR3 has 17 residues. CDR3 sequence: CASSEPETSGRSDTQYF. The CDR3 bases are TGTGCCAGCAGCGAGCCCGAGACTAGCGGGAGATCAGATACGCAGTATTTT.

The rearrangement uses TRBV2 and TRBJ1-4; TRBD1 aligns across 9 bases. The junction had 3 bases not matched to a gene; V was cut back by 5 bases and J by 5 bases. In germline, CDR1 is SNHLY, CDR2 FYNNEI. CDR3 length: 14 residues. The CDR3 here is CASSSGTGNEKLFF. The CDR3 region has the DNA TGTGCCAGCAGTTCCGGGACAGGGAATGAAAAACTGTTTTTT.

This sequence joins TRBV11-2 and TRBJ2-7; the match to TRBD2 covers 9 bases. Germline CDR1 reads SGHAT; CDR2 reads FQNNGV. This CDR3 region has 15 residues. V gave up 3 bases and J gave up 3 bases; unmatched junction bases: 6. CDR3 in amino acids: CASSFGSGSSYEQYF. The CDR3 DNA follows: TGTGCCAGCAGCTTCGGTAGCGGGAGTAGCTACGAGCAGTACTTC.

The rearrangement links TRBV6-5 to TRBJ2-1; tentatively, D is TRBD2 (6 bases). The CDR3 extends over 15 amino acids. Germline CDR1 reads MNHEY; CDR2 reads SVGAGI. The V end lost 5 bases, the J end lost 4 bases, and 15 bases lay between the germline ends. CDR3 protein: CASSPQVAGYNEQFF. DNA of the CDR3: TGTGCCAGCAGTCCTCAGGTGGCGGGATACAATGAGCAGTTCTTC.

This chain connects TRBV5-6 to TRBJ2-7; 9 bases are a match to TRBD2. Germline V gives CDR1 SGHDT, CDR2 YYEEEE. J gave up 4 bases and V 5 bases, and 10 bases lay outside the gene matches. CDR3 length equals 15 residues. In DNA, the CDR3 is TGTGCCAGCAGGGCGGTGGCTAGCGGGACTTACGAGCAGTACTTC. Amino acid sequence: CASRAVASGTYEQYF.

This rearrangement joins TRBV18 to TRBJ1-3; 9 bases line up with TRBD1. This CDR3 comprises 13 residues. Germline trimming cut 3 bases from V and 8 bases from J; bases unmatched to any gene: 2. Germline-derived CDR1 and CDR2 are KGHSH and LQKENI. CDR3 DNA sequence: TGTGCCAGCTCACCGGGACAGGGCTACACCATATATTTT. As protein: CASSPGQGYTIYF.

The rearrangement uses TRBV27 and TRBJ2-7, with D maybe TRBD1 (6 bases). CDR1 and CDR2 from the germline V gene are MNHEY and SMNVEV (reference sequence). V was shortened by 11 bases and J by 4 bases, with 24 bases between the two germline ends. This CDR3 comprises 15 residues. The CDR3 loop is CADSRRQALSYEQYF. CDR3 nucleotide sequence: TGTGCCGACAGCAGGCGACAGGCTTTGTCTTACGAGCAGTACTTC.

This clone was recorded a few times. CDR3 DNA: TGTGCCTGGAGTTCTTGGGGAGGCACCGGAAACACCATATATTTT. Protein sequence: CAWSSWGGTGNTIYF. The rearrangement links TRBV30 to TRBJ1-3, with D hard to call. CDR1 GTSNPN and CDR2 SVGIG come from the germline V gene (reference sequence). V shed 2 bases and J shed 4 bases, with 15 bases lying between them. The CDR3 length is 15 residues.

The chain recombines TRBV29-1 with TRBJ2-1; D unclear. The CDR3 consists of 12 residues. In germline, CDR1 is SQVTM, CDR2 ANQGSEA. Trimming pared 2 bases from V and 12 bases from J, leaving 14 bases between. The CDR3 spells CSVERSRIGQFF. Written as DNA, the CDR3 is TGCAGCGTTGAAAGGAGTAGGATTGGGCAGTTCTTC.

The chain carries TRBV20-1 and TRBJ2-1; 7 positions agree with TRBD2. There are 13 residues in the CDR3. J lost 9 bases, V lost 3 bases, and 8 bases had no gene match. Germline V lookup: CDR1 DFQATT, CDR2 SNEGSKA (reference sequence). For the CDR3, the DNA is TGCAGTGCTAGTTCGCGGGAGATTGTTGAGCAGTTCTTC. As protein: CSASSREIVEQFF.

The chain links TRBV7-2 to TRBJ2-2, with D possibly TRBD1 on 5 matching bases. Trimming shortened V by 4 bases and J by 1 base, and 10 bases separated the two germline ends. The CDR3 covers 15 residues. Germline CDR1 SGHTA, CDR2 FQGNSA. The DNA of the CDR3 is TGTGCCAGCAGCTGGGGCGTTATGAACACCGGGGAGCTGTTTTTT. It translates to CASSWGVMNTGELFF.

The count of this clone is one. The J gene is TRBJ2-1, the V gene TRBV10-3; D perhaps matches TRBD1 (5 bases). Germline V gives CDR1 ENHRY, CDR2 SYGVKD. The CDR3 covers 15 residues. V shed 10 bases and J shed 7 bases, with 23 bases lying between them. CDR3 nucleotides: TGTGCCACCACCCCGGGCAGCGCCAAGGGGAATGAGCAGTTCTTC. Protein sequence: CATTPGSAKGNEQFF.

The J gene is TRBJ2-7, the V gene TRBV5-5, with TRBD1 as a possible D gene (6 bases). The CDR3 is 15 residues long. Germline V CDR1 and CDR2: SGHKS, YYEKEE (reference sequence). V lost 2 bases to trimming and J lost 4 bases, with 16 bases between them. Written as DNA, the CDR3 is TGTGCCAGCAGCTTAACAGGGTCTGTATTATACGAGCAGTACTTC. This translates into CASSLTGSVLYEQYF.

The gene calls are TRBV30 and TRBJ1-6; 8 bases align to TRBD1. Trimming at V came to 4 bases and at J to 11 bases, leaving 7 bases not matched to a gene. The germline V gene encodes CDR1 GTSNPN and CDR2 SVGIG (reference sequence). This CDR3 spans 13 amino acids. This CDR3 reads CAWTTGGSPPLHF. The DNA of the CDR3 is TGTGCCTGGACCACAGGGGGATCTCCACCCCTCCACTTT.

This chain uses TRBV5-6 with TRBJ2-7; no clear D gene. V dropped 2 bases and J dropped 6 bases, with 9 bases sitting between them. The CDR3 consists of 12 residues. CDR1 and CDR2 from the germline V gene are SGHDT and YYEEEE. This CDR3 reads CASSFLISEQYF. DNA for the CDR3: TGTGCCAGCAGCTTTCTCATTAGCGAGCAGTACTTC.

The chain employs TRBV12-3 or TRBV12-4 and TRBJ1-2, with D perhaps matching TRBD1 (6 bases). Trimming removed 6 bases at V and 4 bases at J, with 12 bases between. The CDR3 covers 13 residues. The CDR3 region is CASSPGETYGYTF. Written as DNA, the CDR3 is TGTGCCAGCAGCCCAGGGGAGACCTATGGCTACACCTTC.

The CDR3 is CASSPPQQREGRQFF. CDR3 DNA: TGTGCCAGCAGCCCCCCTCAGCAGCGGGAGGGCCGGCAGTTCTTC. The chain is built from TRBV5-4 and TRBJ2-1; TRBD2 aligns across 10 bases. Germline V gene sequence: CDR1 SGHNT, CDR2 YYREEE (reference sequence). The CDR3 covers 15 residues. V was pared by 4 bases and J by 12 bases, with 13 bases of the junction left unmatched.

The V and J genes are TRBV28 and TRBJ2-5; the D gene is possibly TRBD1 (6 bases). Germline V gene data show CDR1 as MDHEN and CDR2 as SYDVKM. The V end was cut by 0 bases, the J end by 0 bases, with 11 bases between. The CDR3 spans 16 residues. Here the CDR3 DNA reads TGTGCCAGCAGTTTATGGCCCCGGACAGACCAAGAGACCCAGTACTTC. Translated: CASSLWPRTDQETQYF. The whole variable domain, filled in from reference TRBV28 and TRBJ2-5, reads DVKVTQSSRYLVKRTGEKVFLECVQDMDHENMFWYRQDPGLGLRLIYFSYDVKMKEKGDIPEGYSVSREKKERFSLILESASTNQTSMYLCASSLWPRTDQETQYFGPGTRLLVL.

This chain links TRBV6-4 with TRBJ2-1; 16 bases match TRBD2. Per the germline V gene, CDR1 is MRHNA and CDR2 is SNTAGT. The CDR3 consists of 18 residues. V lost 3 bases to trimming and J lost 1 base; unmatched junction nucleotides: 3. As DNA, the CDR3 is TGTGCCAGCAGTGAGGGGACTAGCGGGAGGGGGTCCTACAATGAGCAGTTCTTC. Its protein product is CASSEGTSGRGSYNEQFF.

The chain joins TRBV6-1 to TRBJ2-7; D remains ambiguous. From germline, CDR1 is MNHNS and CDR2 SASEGT. The ends were cut back, 3 bases at V and 5 bases at J, with 14 bases in the middle. CDR3 length: 14 residues. This chain's CDR3 is CASSEGQEWDEQYF. As DNA, the CDR3 is TGTGCCAGCAGTGAGGGCCAAGAATGGGACGAGCAGTACTTC.

J is TRBJ2-2 and V is TRBV7-9, with TRBD2 identical over 7 bases. The CDR3 extends over 14 amino acids. With 2 bases clipped from V and 8 bases from J, the junction kept 5 bases outside the gene matches. CDR1 and CDR2 from the germline V gene are SEHNR and FQNEAQ (reference sequence). The DNA of the CDR3 is TGTGCCAGCAGCTTACTGGCGGGAGAGGGGGAGCTGTTTTTT. This gives the protein CASSLLAGEGELFF.

CDR3 DNA: TGTGCCATCACCTCATACGCCGGGGAACGGACCGGGGAGCTGTTTTTT. Its translation: CAITSYAGERTGELFF. The rearrangement joins TRBV10-3 to TRBJ2-2; a weak D match, TRBD2 (5 bases). CDR3 length: 16 amino acids. Per germline, CDR1 ENHRY and CDR2 SYGVKD. V gave up 7 bases and J gave up 5 bases, with 20 bases separating them.

This chain joins TRBV19 and TRBJ2-1; D is undetermined. The CDR3 has 15 amino acids. V was clipped by 3 bases and J by 0 bases, with 9 bases between them. Germline CDR1 is LNHDA and CDR2 is SQIVND (reference sequence). The CDR3 sequence is CASSIRSSSYNEQFF. The CDR3 coding sequence is TGTGCCAGTAGTATCCGGTCGAGCTCCTACAATGAGCAGTTCTTC.

This chain links TRBV13 with TRBJ2-7; 10 bases are shared with TRBD2. V lost 5 bases to trimming and J lost 2 bases; unmatched junction nucleotides: 6. Germline values: CDR1 PRHDT, CDR2 FYEKMQ (reference sequence). This CDR3 comprises 15 residues. CDR3 DNA sequence: TGTGCCAGCAGCCCCAGGACTAGCGGAACCTACGAGCAGTACTTC. Translation: CASSPRTSGTYEQYF.

The CDR3 DNA reads as TGTGCCAGCATAGACTACAGGGGGGTCGTTGACGAGCAGTACTTC. Encoded protein: CASIDYRGVVDEQYF. This chain links TRBV28 with TRBJ2-7, with 8 bases matching TRBD1. This CDR3 is 15 amino acids long. The germline V gene encodes CDR1 MDHEN and CDR2 SYDVKM. The V segment lost 7 bases and the J segment 5 bases; nucleotides outside the gene matches: 13.

This chain connects TRBV4-1 to TRBJ1-2; TRBD1 might be the D (6 bases). V was trimmed by 0 bases and J by 3 bases, leaving 17 bases between them. The CDR3 is 17 amino acids. Germline V gene sequence: CDR1 MGHRA, CDR2 YSYEKL. Here the CDR3 reads CASSQDISGARYYGYTF. CDR3 bases: TGCGCCAGCAGCCAAGATATCTCAGGGGCCAGGTACTATGGCTACACCTTC.

The chain links TRBV7-9 to TRBJ2-5, with 7 bases aligning to TRBD2. From germline, CDR1 is SEHNR and CDR2 FQNEAQ (reference sequence). The length of the CDR3 is 15 residues. After removal of 6 bases from V and 4 bases from J, the junction contained 11 bases not matched to a gene. Here the CDR3 reads CASRLIGGSRETQYF. The CDR3, as DNA: TGTGCCAGCAGATTAATCGGCGGGAGCAGAGAGACCCAGTACTTC.

This chain connects TRBV24-1 to TRBJ2-3; 8 nucleotides match TRBD2. The J segment lost 5 bases and the V segment lost 0 bases, leaving 0 bases of the junction unmatched. Germline V gives CDR1 KGHDR, CDR2 SFDVKD. The CDR3 has 14 amino acids. This CDR3 is CATSDLTSGDTQYF. CDR3 nucleotide sequence: TGTGCCACCAGTGATTTGACTAGCGGAGATACGCAGTATTTT.